This TCR beta chain was found in a study of PD-1 blockade in classical Hodgkin lymphoma. On this clone itself: What it binds is unknown.

Study-wide points: Healthy donors reportedly exceeded newly diagnosed patients in baseline TCR diversity.

Profiling relied on immunoSEQ multiplex PCR, and the TCRdb table lists in-frame clones only, not all of them. The sample includes tens of thousands of clones, approximately 90% of them seen just once. The junction had 6 bases not matched to a gene; V was cut back by 2 bases and J by 1 base. The germline V gene encodes CDR1 MNHEY and CDR2 SVGAGI. The CDR3 contains 16 residues. Time point denoted: newly diagnosed, previously untreated cHL patient sample. This receptor was identified in a human donor with classical Hodgkin lymphoma. Material for sequencing was peripheral blood mononuclear cells (PBMCs). V and J are TRBV6-5 and TRBJ2-5; TRBD1 agrees at 8 bases. The CDR3 spells CASSYTTGQGQETQYF. CDR3 coding DNA: TGTGCCAGCAGTTACACAACAGGACAGGGCCAAGAGACCCAGTACTTC.